The 22 T cell receptor beta chains reported below all come from one sample, sequenced in a study of regulatory T cells in long-lasting Graves disease. Libraries of TCR beta came from iRepertoire HTBI primers plus Arm-PCR of CDR3 regions. TCRdb analysed the multiplex PCR reads with MiXCR anew, one entry per CDR3 protein. In the table there are hundreds of thousands of distinct CDR3 sequences, roughly 16% of which are singletons. Time point specified: newly diagnosed GD, antithyroid drugs for less than 3 months. Following extraction of RNA from PBMCs, that RNA was used to make the TCR library. This sample also belongs to another study, concerning T cells in Graves' hyperthyroidism and ophthalmopathy.

The source was peripheral blood mononuclear cells (PBMCs), collected at new diagnosis, from a patient treated with antithyroid drugs. The receptors stem from a woman aged 25 to 39 with Graves disease.

This clonotype was counted a few times. The CDR3 carries no conserved terminal phenylalanine or tryptophan, so it likely arises from a read error. V gene TRBV28 combines with J gene TRBJ2-7; D is possibly TRBD2 (5 bases). Germline V lookup: CDR1 MDHEN, CDR2 SYDVKM. Trimming stripped 6 bases from V and 2 bases from J, with 14 bases between. This CDR3 is built from 14 residues. CDR3 DNA: TGTGCCAGCAGGGGAGTTTCGGGAACCTACGAGCAGTACCTC. This translates into CASRGVSGTYEQYL.

This rearrangement joins TRBV7-3 to TRBJ1-3; D is unresolved. Per the germline V gene, CDR1 is SGHTA and CDR2 is FQGTGA. With 0 bases removed from V and 4 bases from J, the gap between germline ends came to 13 bases. The CDR3 consists of 16 residues. CDR3 amino acids: CASSLTAQAGGNTIYF. The CDR3 bases are TGTGCCAGCAGCTTAACGGCGCAGGCGGGAGGAAACACCATATATTTT.

About this clonotype: A far larger clone is off by one base, so a read error is likely. The CDR3 region is CASSATGTGVEKLFF. CDR3 coding DNA: TGTGCCAGCAGTGCAACCGGGACAGGGGTTGAAAAACTGTTTTTT. The chain uses TRBV28 and TRBJ1-4, with 10 bases matching TRBD1. This CDR3 region has 15 residues. Trimming at V came to 5 bases and at J to 7 bases, leaving 7 bases not matched to a gene. Germline CDR1 MDHEN, CDR2 SYDVKM.

Details on this clonotype: A much larger clonotype is one base distant, so this may be a read error. V usage is TRBV7-2 and J usage is TRBJ2-7; TRBD2 matches at 7 bases. CDR3 length: 16 residues. CDR1 is SGHTA and CDR2 is FQGNSA in the germline V gene. The DNA for the CDR3 is TGTGCCAGCGGCTTAGCGGCGGGAGTAACGTGGGACGAGCAGTACTTC. The encoded protein is CASGLAAGVTWDEQYF.

The V call is TRBV5-5, the J call TRBJ2-7, with 7 bases fitting TRBD1. The germline CDR1 and CDR2 sequences are SGHKS and YYEKEE (reference sequence). The length of the CDR3 is 17 residues. Trimming at V came to 0 bases and at J to 2 bases, leaving 11 bases not matched to a gene. CDR3 protein: CASSLVLQGTLAYEQYF. The CDR3 DNA follows: TGTGCCAGCAGCTTGGTGTTACAGGGGACCCTTGCCTACGAGCAGTACTTC.

At least ten counts were recorded for this clonotype. CDR3 amino acids: CASSRGQEEIQETQYF. The CDR3 nucleotides read TGTGCCAGCAGTCGGGGCCAGGAAGAGATCCAAGAGACCCAGTACTTC. The chain uses TRBV28 and TRBJ2-5; the D call may be TRBD1 or TRBD2 (5 bases each). Germline V gene sequence: CDR1 MDHEN, CDR2 SYDVKM. The CDR3 contains 16 residues. Trimming cost V 5 bases and J 1 base, with 17 bases left between them. Full variable domain (remainder filled in from reference TRBV28 and TRBJ2-5): DVKVTQSSRYLVKRTGEKVFLECVQDMDHENMFWYRQDPGLGLRLIYFSYDVKMKEKGDIPEGYSVSREKKERFSLILESASTNQTSMYLCASSRGQEEIQETQYFGPGTRLLVL.

The chain combines TRBV18 with TRBJ2-4; 10 nucleotides agree with TRBD1. Germline V gene lookup returns CDR1 KGHSH and CDR2 LQKENI. CDR3 length: 18 residues. V gave up 4 bases and J gave up 0 bases; unmatched junction bases: 9. In DNA, the CDR3 is TGTGCCAGCTCACAGGACAGGGGGAATTGGGAAGCCAAAAACATTCAGTACTTC. Protein sequence: CASSQDRGNWEAKNIQYF. The whole variable domain, remainder taken from reference TRBV18 and TRBJ2-4, is NAGVMQNPRHLVRRRGQEARLRCSPMKGHSHVYWYRQLPEEGLKFMVYLQKENIIDESGMPKERFSAEFPKEGPSILRIQQVVRGDSAAYFCASSQDRGNWEAKNIQYFGAGTRLSVL.

The genes are TRBV2 and TRBJ2-5; D is possibly TRBD2 (6 bases). This CDR3 spans 15 amino acids. Trimming took off 1 base at V and 5 bases at J, with 14 bases between the two ends. Germline assignment: CDR1 SNHLY and CDR2 FYNNEI. The CDR3 loop reads CASSEVVSSAETQYF. The CDR3 nucleotides read TGTGCCAGCAGTGAAGTGGTTTCTAGCGCGGAGACCCAGTACTTC. Full variable domain (rest looked up from reference TRBV2 and TRBJ2-5): EPEVTQTPSHQVTQMGQEVILRCVPISNHLYFYWYRQILGQKVEFLVSFYNNEISEKSEIFDDQFSVERPDGSNFTLKIRSTKLEDSAMYFCASSEVVSSAETQYFGPGTRLLVL.

As for this clonotype: A far bigger clonotype differs at one base, so this is likely a read error. This chain connects TRBV7-3 to TRBJ2-7; 9 bases align to TRBD2. The trim removed 5 bases at V and 2 bases at J, leaving 7 bases unmatched. The CDR3 length is 15 residues. Germline lookup yields CDR1 SGHTA and CDR2 FQGTGA. The CDR3 is CASSPGASGTYEQYF. In DNA, the CDR3 is TGTGCCAGCAGCCCCGGGGCTAGCGGGACCTACGAGCAGTACTTC.

V and J are TRBV9 and TRBJ2-7; D may be TRBD1 (6 bases). In germline, CDR1 is SGDLS, CDR2 YYNGEE. The ends were cut back, 1 base at V and 4 bases at J, with 21 bases in the middle. The length of the CDR3 is 17 residues. Here the CDR3 DNA reads TGTGCCAGCAGCGTATCTCCGGGACACCCTGGGAAATACGAGCAGTACTTC. Translation gives CASSVSPGHPGKYEQYF.

The CDR3 here is CASSQAGTPNSPLHF. In nucleotides, the CDR3 is TGTGCCAGCAGTCAAGCCGGGACACCGAATTCACCCCTCCACTTT. This chain uses TRBV28 with TRBJ1-6, with D maybe TRBD1 (6 bases). CDR3 length equals 15 residues. Germline values: CDR1 MDHEN, CDR2 SYDVKM. V gave up 5 bases and J gave up 7 bases, with 15 bases separating them.

This clonotype was observed a handful of times. The V and J genes are TRBV12-3 or TRBV12-4 and TRBJ1-2; the match to TRBD1 covers 8 bases. The CDR3 has 15 residues. V shed 8 bases, J shed 0 bases, and the junction held 8 bases outside the gene matches. The CDR3: CASGVQGGANYGYTF. The CDR3 DNA follows: TGTGCCAGCGGCGTACAGGGGGGAGCTAACTATGGCTACACCTTC.

The chain carries TRBV19 and TRBJ1-1; D gene unclear. The CDR3 has 14 amino acids. V lost 6 bases to trimming and J lost 2 bases, with 13 bases between them. CDR1 is LNHDA, CDR2 SQIVND, per germline (reference sequence). The CDR3 loop reads CASRIQLLNTEAFF. The CDR3 DNA follows: TGTGCCAGTAGAATACAGCTTTTAAACACTGAAGCTTTCTTT. Looking up the rest from reference TRBV19 and TRBJ1-1 gives the full variable domain: DGGITQSPKYLFRKEGQNVTLSCEQNLNHDAMYWYRQDPGQGLRLIYYSQIVNDFQKGDIAEGYSVSREKKESFPLTVTSAQKNPTAFYLCASRIQLLNTEAFFGQGTRLTVV.

A remark on this clonotype: A single base separates this from a much larger clone, so it may be a read error. The chain carries TRBV28 and TRBJ1-5; a weak D match, TRBD1 (5 bases). The CDR3 runs 14 residues. CDR1 and CDR2 (germline): MDHEN, SYDVKM. Deletions cut 7 bases from V and 9 bases from J, with 19 bases between. This CDR3 is CASNLRQILWPQHF. DNA of the CDR3: TGTGCCAGCAATCTAAGACAGATCTTATGGCCCCAGCATTTT.

This clonotype has more than one count but fewer than ten. The rearrangement links TRBV7-2 to TRBJ1-6; the D gene is possibly TRBD1 (5 bases). Germline loops: CDR1 SGHTA, CDR2 FQGNSA. Between the trimmed V and J ends, which lost 1 base and 7 bases, there was a span of 11 bases. CDR3 length equals 15 residues. Here the CDR3 reads CASSLGTPQNSPLHF. The CDR3 DNA reads TGTGCCAGCAGCTTAGGGACACCGCAAAATTCACCCCTCCACTTT.

This clonotype was detected ten times or more. This chain joins TRBV12-3 or TRBV12-4 and TRBJ1-1, with a possible D match to TRBD1 (5 bases). CDR3 size: 14 residues. V was clipped by 1 base and J by 1 base, with 7 bases between them. The CDR3 nucleotides read TGTGCCAGCAGTTTAGACGGGGGGAACACTGAAGCTTTCTTT. Translation: CASSLDGGNTEAFF.

This clonotype turned up a few times. V and J are TRBV11-2 and TRBJ1-2; D uncertain. The V end was cut by 5 bases, the J end by 4 bases, with 17 bases between. The CDR3 is 15 amino acids. The germline gives CDR1 SGHAT, CDR2 FQNNGV. As DNA, the CDR3 is TGTGCCAGCAGCGGACCCACACGACTGCGCTATGGCTACACCTTC. Protein: CASSGPTRLRYGYTF. Based on the CDR3 plus reference TRBV11-2 and TRBJ1-2, the full variable domain is EAGVAQSPRYKIIEKRQSVAFWCNPISGHATLYWYQQILGQGPKLLIQFQNNGVVDDSQLPKDRFSAERLKGVDSTLKIQPAKLEDSAVYLCASSGPTRLRYGYTFGSGTRLTVV.

There are many counts of this clonotype. The V call is TRBV3-1, the J call TRBJ2-5; D remains ambiguous. Germline V CDR1 and CDR2: LGHDT, YNNKEL (reference sequence). The CDR3 contains 12 residues. V gave up 1 base and J gave up 4 bases, with 4 bases separating them. The CDR3 DNA sequence: TGTGCCAGCAGCCAAGTTTCAGAGACCCAGTACTTC. Its translation: CASSQVSETQYF.

The genes are TRBV3-1 and TRBJ2-1, with 10 bases lining up with TRBD2. The CDR3 length is 15 residues. The V segment lost 5 bases and the J segment 7 bases; nucleotides outside the gene matches: 8. Germline V CDR1 and CDR2: LGHDT, YNNKEL (reference sequence). Here the CDR3 DNA reads TGTGCCAGCAGCTCAAGGACAGCGGGGGGGAATGAGCAGTTCTTC. It codes for CASSSRTAGGNEQFF.

This clonotype was seen at least ten times. A much larger clone is a single base away; this may be a read error. This chain uses TRBV7-2 with TRBJ2-1; maybe TRBD1 (6 bases). Germline CDR1 SGHTA, CDR2 FQGNSA. The CDR3 is 15 amino acids. CDR3 in amino acids: CASSEGQSSYNEQLF. The CDR3 DNA is TGTGCCAGCAGCGAAGGACAGTCTTCCTACAATGAGCAGCTCTTC.

This clonotype was observed a handful of times. The chain uses TRBV6-1 and TRBJ1-3, with D unresolved. Between the trimmed V and J ends, which lost 6 bases and 0 bases, there was a span of 12 bases. Germline loops: CDR1 MNHNS, CDR2 SASEGT. The CDR3 runs to 15 residues. The chain's CDR3 is CASSRSQSSGNTIYF. CDR3 nucleotides: TGTGCCAGCAGCCGATCTCAGAGCTCTGGAAACACCATATATTTT.

This clonotype was counted once. The chain couples TRBV7-9 to TRBJ2-5; possibly TRBD2 for D (6 bases). The CDR3 covers 15 residues. The V and J ends lost 3 bases and 3 bases respectively, with 14 bases between them. In germline, CDR1 is SEHNR, CDR2 FQNEAQ (reference sequence). CDR3 sequence (DNA): TGTGCCAGCAGCTTTCTGGGACGGGGGAAAGAGACCCAGTACTTC. It yields the protein CASSFLGRGKETQYF.